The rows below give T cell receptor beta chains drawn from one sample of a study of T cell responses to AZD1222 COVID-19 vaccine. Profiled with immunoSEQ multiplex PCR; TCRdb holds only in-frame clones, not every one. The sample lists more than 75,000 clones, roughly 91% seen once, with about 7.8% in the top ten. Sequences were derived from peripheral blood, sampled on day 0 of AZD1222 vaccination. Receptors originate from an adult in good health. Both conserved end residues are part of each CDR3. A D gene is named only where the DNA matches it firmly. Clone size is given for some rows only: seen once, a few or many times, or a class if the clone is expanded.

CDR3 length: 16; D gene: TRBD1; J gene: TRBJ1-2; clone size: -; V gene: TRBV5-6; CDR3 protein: CASSSPGQGMIYGYTF; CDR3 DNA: TGTGCCAGCAGCTCTCCGGGACAGGGTATGATCTATGGCTACACCTTC
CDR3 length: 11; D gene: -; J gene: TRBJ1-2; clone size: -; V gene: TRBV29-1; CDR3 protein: CSVGTDNGYTF; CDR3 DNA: TGCAGCGTTGGGACAGATAATGGCTACACCTTC
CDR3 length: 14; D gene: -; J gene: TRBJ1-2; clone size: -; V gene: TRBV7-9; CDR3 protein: CASSFSTPSDGYTF; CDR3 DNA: TGTGCCAGCAGCTTCTCGACGCCCTCTGACGGCTACACCTTC
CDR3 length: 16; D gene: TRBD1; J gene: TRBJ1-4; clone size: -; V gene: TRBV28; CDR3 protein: CASNHDRAPTNEKLFF; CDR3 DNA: TGTGCCAGCAACCACGACAGGGCCCCAACTAATGAAAAACTGTTTTTT
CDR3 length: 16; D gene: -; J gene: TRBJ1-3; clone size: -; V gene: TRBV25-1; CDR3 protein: CASSDPGHGARNTIYF; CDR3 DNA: TGTGCCAGCAGTGACCCGGGACACGGAGCCCGAAACACCATATATTTT
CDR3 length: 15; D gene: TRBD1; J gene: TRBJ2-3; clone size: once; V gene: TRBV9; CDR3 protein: CASSMGQGSTDTQYF; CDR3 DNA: TGTGCCAGCAGCATGGGACAGGGGAGCACAGATACGCAGTATTTT
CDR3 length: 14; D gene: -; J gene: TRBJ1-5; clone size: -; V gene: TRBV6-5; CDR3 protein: CASSYRGSNQPQHF; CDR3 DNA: TGTGCCAGCAGTTACCGGGGGAGCAATCAGCCCCAGCATTTT
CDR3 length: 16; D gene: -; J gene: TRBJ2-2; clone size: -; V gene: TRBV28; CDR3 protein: CASSSGQDRNTGELFF; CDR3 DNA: TGTGCCAGCAGTTCCGGACAAGACCGGAACACCGGGGAGCTGTTTTTT
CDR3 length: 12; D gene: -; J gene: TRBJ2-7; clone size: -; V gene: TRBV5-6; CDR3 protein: CATEPPAREQYF; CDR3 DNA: TGTGCCACCGAACCCCCGGCGAGGGAGCAGTACTTC
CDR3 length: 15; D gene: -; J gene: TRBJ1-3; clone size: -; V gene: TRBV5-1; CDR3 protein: CASSIQGLSGNTIYF; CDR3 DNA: TGCGCCAGCAGCATACAGGGCCTTTCTGGAAACACCATATATTTT
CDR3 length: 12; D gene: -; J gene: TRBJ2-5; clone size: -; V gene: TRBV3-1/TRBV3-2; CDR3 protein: CASSQDSETQYF; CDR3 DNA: TGTGCCAGCAGCCAAGATAGCGAGACCCAGTACTTC
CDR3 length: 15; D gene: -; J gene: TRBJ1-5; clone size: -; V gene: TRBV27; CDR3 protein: CASSSEGRGYQPQHF; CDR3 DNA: TGTGCCAGCAGTTCCGAAGGGAGAGGGTATCAGCCCCAGCATTTT
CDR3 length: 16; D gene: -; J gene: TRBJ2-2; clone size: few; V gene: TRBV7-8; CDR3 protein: CASSRGGNSNTGELFF; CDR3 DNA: TGTGCCAGCAGCCGTGGGGGAAATTCTAACACCGGGGAGCTGTTTTTT